This record concerns one T cell receptor beta chain sequence. The data derive from a study of T cell responses to AZD1222 COVID-19 vaccine. The CDR3 contains 11 residues. Trimming removed 4 bases at V and 6 bases at J, with 7 bases between. Germline values: CDR1 SGHTS, CDR2 YDEGEE. The data were produced by immunoSEQ multiplex PCR, yet TCRdb's version contains in-frame clones alone and is incomplete. The sample has approximately 130,000 clones, 93% seen once. The sequencing here drew on peripheral blood, taken on day 0 of AZD1222 vaccination. The chain couples TRBV5-8 to TRBJ1-1, with D unresolved. The origin of this receptor is an adult in good health. The CDR3 reads CASSLTPEAFF. CDR3 coding DNA: TGTGCCAGCAGCCTCACGCCTGAAGCTTTCTTT.